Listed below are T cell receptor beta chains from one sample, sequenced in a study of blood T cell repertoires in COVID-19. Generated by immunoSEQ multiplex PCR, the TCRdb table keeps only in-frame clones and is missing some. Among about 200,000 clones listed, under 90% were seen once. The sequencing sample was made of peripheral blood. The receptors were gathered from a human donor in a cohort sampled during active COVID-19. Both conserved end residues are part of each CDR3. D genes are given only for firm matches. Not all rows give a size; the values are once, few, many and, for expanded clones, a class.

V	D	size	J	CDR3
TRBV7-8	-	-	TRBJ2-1	CASSARTGGTFHEQFF
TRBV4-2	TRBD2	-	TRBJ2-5	CASSQEIPGPTSGGETQYF
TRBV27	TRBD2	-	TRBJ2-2	CASSPGTSGANTGELFF
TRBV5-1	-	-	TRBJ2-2	CASSLGGGPGELFF
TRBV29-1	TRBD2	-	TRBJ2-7	CSVDFGLGSSYEQYF
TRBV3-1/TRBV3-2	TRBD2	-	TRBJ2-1	CASSQGAGTTRVGQFF
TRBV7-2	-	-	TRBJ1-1	CASSPTQREAFF
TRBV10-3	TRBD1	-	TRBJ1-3	CAISAHRGHSISGNTIYF
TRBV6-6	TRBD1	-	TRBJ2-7	CASSYIPRTGDDEQYF
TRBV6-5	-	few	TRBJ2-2	CASSYSGGTGHGELFF
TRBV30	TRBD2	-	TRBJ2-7	CAWTAMVSGTHEQYF
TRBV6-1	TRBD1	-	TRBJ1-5	CASSESGTAYQPQHF
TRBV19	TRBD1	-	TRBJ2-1	CASSTQGSYNEQFF
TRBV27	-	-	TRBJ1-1	CASSPWTLGANTEAFF
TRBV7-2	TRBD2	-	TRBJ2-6	CASSPGTSFPAGANVLTF
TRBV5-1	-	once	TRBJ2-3	CASSLEGGPPDTQYF
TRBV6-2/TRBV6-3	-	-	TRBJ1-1	CASSPGQFEAFF
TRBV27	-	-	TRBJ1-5	CASSDSSYSNQPQHF
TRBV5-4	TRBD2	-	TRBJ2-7	CASSSQRGEYEQYF
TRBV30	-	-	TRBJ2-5	CAWSRQQEFDETQYF
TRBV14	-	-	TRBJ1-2	CASSIRQANYGYTF
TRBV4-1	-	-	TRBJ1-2	CASSQQGSANYGYTF
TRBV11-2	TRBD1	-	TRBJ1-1	CASSLTGDRATEAFF
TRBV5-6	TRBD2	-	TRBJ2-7	CASSLFLGGPEEQYF
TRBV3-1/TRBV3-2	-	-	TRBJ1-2	CASSQVGPGDYGYTF
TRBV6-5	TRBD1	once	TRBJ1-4	CASRQTGANEKLFF
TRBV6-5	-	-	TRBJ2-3	CASKRGQLTDTQYF
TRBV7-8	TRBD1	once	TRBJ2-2	CASSLGRGLGELFF
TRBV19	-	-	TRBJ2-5	CASSIGSVSFATQETQYF
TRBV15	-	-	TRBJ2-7	CATSRDQGREWPSYF
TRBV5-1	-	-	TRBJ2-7	CASSLRTEYEQYF
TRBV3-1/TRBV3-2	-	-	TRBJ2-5	CASSRWDSGRMPRETQYF
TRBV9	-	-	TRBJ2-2	CASSVGGGYTGELFF
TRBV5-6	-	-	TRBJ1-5	CASSRFRDSNQPQHF
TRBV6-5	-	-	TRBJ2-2	CASTRGTGELFF
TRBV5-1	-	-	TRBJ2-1	CASSLVLTNEQFF
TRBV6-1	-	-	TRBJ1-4	CASSEAGVTREKLFF
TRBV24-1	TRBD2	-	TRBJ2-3	CATSGGVSAGEVKVAQYF
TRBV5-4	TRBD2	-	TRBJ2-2	CAREVLAGGLPGTGELFF
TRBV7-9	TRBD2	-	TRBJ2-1	CASSLMGTIHNEQFF
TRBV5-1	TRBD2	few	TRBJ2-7	CASSLGSSGTYEQYF
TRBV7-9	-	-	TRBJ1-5	CASSLGTRVENQPQHF